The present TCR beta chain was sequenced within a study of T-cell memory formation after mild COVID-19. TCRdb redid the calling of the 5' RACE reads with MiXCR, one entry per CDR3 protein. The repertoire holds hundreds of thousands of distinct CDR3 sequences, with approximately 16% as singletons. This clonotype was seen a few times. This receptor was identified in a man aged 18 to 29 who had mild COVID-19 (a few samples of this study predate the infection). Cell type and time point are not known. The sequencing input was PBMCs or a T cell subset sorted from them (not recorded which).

CDR3 bases: TGTGCCAGCAGCTTGGAATCGGGTCCCTCGTCCGCCCAGTACTTC. It is translated as CASSLESGPSSAQYF. J is TRBJ2-5 and V is TRBV5-4; D is unclear. There are 15 residues in the CDR3. V dropped 0 bases and J dropped 9 bases, with 18 bases sitting between them. CDR1 and CDR2 (germline): SGHNT, YYREEE (reference sequence). Filled out from reference TRBV5-4 and TRBJ2-5, the complete variable domain reads ETGVTQSPTHLIKTRGQQVTLRCSSQSGHNTVSWYQQALGQGPQFIFQYYREEENGRGNFPPRFSGLQFPNYSSELNVNALELDDSALYLCASSLESGPSSAQYFGPGTRLLVL.